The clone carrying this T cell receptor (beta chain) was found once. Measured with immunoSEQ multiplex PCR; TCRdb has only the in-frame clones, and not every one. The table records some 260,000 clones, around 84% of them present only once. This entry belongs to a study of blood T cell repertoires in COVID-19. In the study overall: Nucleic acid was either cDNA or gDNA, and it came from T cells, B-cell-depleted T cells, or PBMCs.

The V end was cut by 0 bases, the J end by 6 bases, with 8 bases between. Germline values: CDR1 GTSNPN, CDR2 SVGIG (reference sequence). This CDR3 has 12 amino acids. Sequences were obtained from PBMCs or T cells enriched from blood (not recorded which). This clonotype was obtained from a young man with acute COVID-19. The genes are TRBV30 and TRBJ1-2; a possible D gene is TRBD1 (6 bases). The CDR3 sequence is CAWSVRGHGYTF. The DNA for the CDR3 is TGTGCCTGGAGTGTCAGGGGCCATGGCTACACCTTC.